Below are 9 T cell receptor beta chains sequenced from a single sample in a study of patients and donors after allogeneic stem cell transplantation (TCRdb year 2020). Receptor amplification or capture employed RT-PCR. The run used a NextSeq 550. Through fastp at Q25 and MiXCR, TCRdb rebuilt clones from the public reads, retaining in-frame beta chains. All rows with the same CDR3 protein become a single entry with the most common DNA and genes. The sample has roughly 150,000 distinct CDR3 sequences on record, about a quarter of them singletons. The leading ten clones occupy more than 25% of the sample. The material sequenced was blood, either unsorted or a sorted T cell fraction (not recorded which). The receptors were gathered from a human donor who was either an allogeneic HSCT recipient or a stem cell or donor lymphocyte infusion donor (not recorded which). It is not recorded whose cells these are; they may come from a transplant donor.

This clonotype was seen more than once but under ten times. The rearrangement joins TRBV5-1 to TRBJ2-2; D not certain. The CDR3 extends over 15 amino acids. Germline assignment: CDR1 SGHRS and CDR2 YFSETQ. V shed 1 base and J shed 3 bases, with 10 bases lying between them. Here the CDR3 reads CASSLQLGDTGELFF. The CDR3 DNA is TGCGCCAGCAGCTTGCAACTTGGGGACACCGGGGAGCTGTTTTTT.

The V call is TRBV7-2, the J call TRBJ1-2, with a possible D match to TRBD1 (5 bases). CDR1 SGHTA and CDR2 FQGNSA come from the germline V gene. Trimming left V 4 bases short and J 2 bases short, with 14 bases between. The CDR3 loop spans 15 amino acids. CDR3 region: CASSSARGINYGYTF. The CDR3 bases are TGTGCCAGCAGCTCTGCCCGGGGGATAAACTATGGCTACACCTTC.

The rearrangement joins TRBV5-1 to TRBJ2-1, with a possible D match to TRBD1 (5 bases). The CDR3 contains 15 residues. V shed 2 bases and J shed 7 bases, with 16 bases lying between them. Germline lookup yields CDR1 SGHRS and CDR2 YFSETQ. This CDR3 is CASSLFRQLKNEQFF. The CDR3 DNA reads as TGCGCCAGCAGCTTATTCCGACAGTTAAAGAATGAGCAGTTCTTC.

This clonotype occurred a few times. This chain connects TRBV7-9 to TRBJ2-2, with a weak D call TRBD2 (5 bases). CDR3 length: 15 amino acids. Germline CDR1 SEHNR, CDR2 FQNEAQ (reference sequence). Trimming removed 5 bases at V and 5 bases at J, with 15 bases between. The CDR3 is CASSLIRAGTGELFF. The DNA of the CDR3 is TGTGCCAGCAGCCTAATCCGGGCGGGTACCGGGGAGCTGTTTTTT. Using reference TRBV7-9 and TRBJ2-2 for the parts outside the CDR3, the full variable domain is DTGVSQNPRHKITKRGQNVTFRCDPISEHNRLYWYRQTLGQGPEFLTYFQNEAQLEKSRLLSDRFSAERPKGSFSTLEIQRTEQGDSAMYLCASSLIRAGTGELFFGEGSRLTVL.

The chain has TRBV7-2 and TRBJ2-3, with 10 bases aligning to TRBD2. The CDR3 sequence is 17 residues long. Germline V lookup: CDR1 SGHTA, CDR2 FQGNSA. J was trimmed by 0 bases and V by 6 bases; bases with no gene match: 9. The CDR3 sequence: CASSTVAGGLSTDTQYF. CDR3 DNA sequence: TGTGCCAGCAGTACGGTAGCGGGAGGATTGAGCACAGATACGCAGTATTTT.

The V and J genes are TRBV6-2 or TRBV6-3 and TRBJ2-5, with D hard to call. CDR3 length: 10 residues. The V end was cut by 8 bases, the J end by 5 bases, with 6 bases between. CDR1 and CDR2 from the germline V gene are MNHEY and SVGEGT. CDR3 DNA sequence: TGTGCCAGCCTGGGGGAGACCCAGTACTTC. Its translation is CASLGETQYF.

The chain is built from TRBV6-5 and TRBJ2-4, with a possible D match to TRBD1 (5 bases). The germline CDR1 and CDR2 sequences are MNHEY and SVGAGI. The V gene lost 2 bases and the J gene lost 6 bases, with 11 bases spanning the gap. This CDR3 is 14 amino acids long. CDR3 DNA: TGTGCCAGCAGTTACGACAAGGGGCGAAACATTCAGTACTTC. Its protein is CASSYDKGRNIQYF.

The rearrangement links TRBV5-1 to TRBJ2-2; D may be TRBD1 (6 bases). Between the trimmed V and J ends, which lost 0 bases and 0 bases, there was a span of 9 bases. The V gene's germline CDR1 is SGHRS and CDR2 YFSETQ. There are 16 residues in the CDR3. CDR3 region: CASSLAGTPNTGELFF. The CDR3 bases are TGCGCCAGCAGCTTGGCCGGGACACCGAACACCGGGGAGCTGTTTTTT.

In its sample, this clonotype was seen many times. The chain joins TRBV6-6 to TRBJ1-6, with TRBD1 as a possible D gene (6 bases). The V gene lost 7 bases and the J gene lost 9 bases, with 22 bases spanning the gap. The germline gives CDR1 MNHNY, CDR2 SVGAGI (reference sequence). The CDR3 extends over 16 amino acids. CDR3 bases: TGTGCCAGCATCTTTTCGACGGGCAGGGGTAGTTCACCCCTCCACTTT. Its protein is CASIFSTGRGSSPLHF.